Detailed here is one T cell receptor (beta chain). The PCR had 60 Vbeta and 13 Jbeta primers. Sequencing used immunoSEQ multiplex PCR; TCRdb keeps in-frame clones, though not all of them. Of 150,000 to 200,000 clones listed, less than 80% are singletons. This specimen belongs to a study of cytomegalovirus exposure and HLA in healthy donors. The germline V gene encodes CDR1 SGHTA and CDR2 FQGNSA. The V and J ends lost 5 bases and 6 bases respectively, with 14 bases between them. CDR3 length: 14 amino acids. This TCR derives from a woman aged 40 to 49 in good health and CMV-seronegative. The chain couples TRBV7-2 to TRBJ2-1; weak D call: TRBD1 (6 bases). The sample taken for sequencing was PBMCs. CDR3 in amino acids: CASSLRGQPNEQFF. In DNA form, the CDR3 reads TGTGCCAGCAGCCTAAGAGGACAGCCCAATGAGCAGTTCTTC.